These 8 T cell receptor beta chains were sequenced from one sample in a study of cytomegalovirus exposure and HLA in healthy donors. Clones were read by immunoSEQ multiplex PCR, and TCRdb kept only the in-frame ones, dropping some. The sample lists under 300,000 clones; 75% to 90% were seen once. The sample consisted of PBMCs. The receptors were gathered from a woman aged 30 to 39 in good health and CMV-seropositive.

The chain uses TRBV4-2 and TRBJ2-7; 7 nucleotides line up with TRBD2. Unmatched junction bases numbered 12, after V lost 1 base and J lost 0 bases. CDR3 length equals 18 residues. CDR1 is LGHNA and CDR2 is YNFKEQ in the germline V gene. CDR3 nucleotides: TGTGCCAGCAGCCAAGGTATATTAGGAACTAGCGACTCCTACGAGCAGTACTTC. The encoded protein is CASSQGILGTSDSYEQYF.

The genes are TRBV27 and TRBJ1-1; the D is unclear. V lost 8 bases and J 8 bases, leaving 18 bases between the germline ends. The CDR3 length is 13 residues. CDR1 is MNHEY, CDR2 SMNVEV, per germline (reference sequence). The CDR3 DNA is TGTGCCAGCGGCCCCACCTCCCCCACAGAAGCTTTCTTT. Its translation: CASGPTSPTEAFF.

CDR3 DNA sequence: TGTGCCAGCACCAACGAGAGAGGGTATAGCGAAGCTTTCTTT. Translated: CASTNERGYSEAFF. The V gene is TRBV2, the J gene TRBJ1-1; D not certain. V was clipped by 7 bases and J by 8 bases, with 20 bases between them. Germline values: CDR1 SNHLY, CDR2 FYNNEI. CDR3 size: 14 residues.

This clone has only one observation. The chain couples TRBV9 to TRBJ2-7; tentative D call: TRBD2 (6 bases). The CDR3 sequence is 14 residues long. CDR1 and CDR2 (germline): SGDLS, YYNGEE. Trimming shortened V by 3 bases and J by 3 bases, and 13 bases separated the two germline ends. CDR3 region: CASSASTGLYEQYF. The CDR3 DNA sequence: TGTGCCAGCAGCGCCTCGACGGGACTCTACGAGCAGTACTTC.

The chain recombines TRBV28 with TRBJ2-5; a weak D match, TRBD1 (6 bases). The CDR3 contains 14 residues. In germline, CDR1 is MDHEN, CDR2 SYDVKM. Trimming removed 4 bases at V and 5 bases at J, with 14 bases between. CDR3 DNA: TGTGCCAGCAGTTGGACAGCCACTCGGGAGACCCAGTACTTC. This translates into CASSWTATRETQYF.

V usage is TRBV6-1 and J usage is TRBJ2-3; possibly TRBD2 for D (6 bases). Germline V CDR1 and CDR2: MNHNS, SASEGT. V was clipped by 4 bases and J by 4 bases, with 12 bases between them. The CDR3 is 14 residues long. The CDR3 here is CASSVGGGPDTQYF. The CDR3 nucleotides read TGTGCCAGCAGTGTAGGAGGAGGGCCAGATACGCAGTATTTT.

The V gene is TRBV6-5, the J gene TRBJ1-2; 9 nucleotides agree with TRBD1. The CDR3 is 14 residues long. Germline values: CDR1 MNHEY, CDR2 SVGAGI. The junction had 5 bases not matched to a gene; V was cut back by 4 bases and J by 5 bases. CDR3 sequence (DNA): TGTGCCAGCAGTTGGGACAGGGCGACTTATGGCTACACCTTC. Translating it yields CASSWDRATYGYTF.

This clone was detected ten times or more. The chain couples TRBV6-1 to TRBJ2-7, with a weak D call TRBD2 (6 bases). The CDR3 totals 15 residues. The germline V gene has CDR1 MNHNS and CDR2 SASEGT. V gave up 8 bases and J gave up 1 base, with 18 bases separating them. DNA of the CDR3: TGTGCCAGCGCGGGGCTACGAGACGGTTCCTACGAGCAGTACTTC. This gives the protein CASAGLRDGSYEQYF.